The T cell receptor (beta chain) under discussion was sequenced for a study of blood T cell repertoires in COVID-19. The data were produced by immunoSEQ multiplex PCR, yet TCRdb's version contains in-frame clones alone and is incomplete. This table holds some 240,000 clones, 90% found once. The origin of this receptor is a woman aged 55-75 years with COVID-19, enrolled during active disease. Sequencing was done on a sample of peripheral blood.

DNA for the CDR3: TGTGCCAGCAGCATCGTCCTGAAGAGCTACAATGAGCAGTTCTTC. Translating gives CASSIVLKSYNEQFF. J is TRBJ2-1 and V is TRBV5-4; D gene ambiguous. V was trimmed by 4 bases and J by 3 bases, leaving 14 bases between them. From germline, CDR1 is SGHNT and CDR2 YYREEE (reference sequence). This CDR3 spans 15 amino acids.